This T cell receptor (beta chain) comes out of a study of blood T cell repertoires in COVID-19. This CDR3 has 11 residues. Germline CDR1 MNHEY, CDR2 SVGAGI. The V end was cut by 8 bases, the J end by 2 bases, with 6 bases between. In the original workflow: For nucleated cells, counts were estimated from reference gene primer amplification. The protocol was immunoSEQ multiplex PCR, while the TCRdb copy is restricted to in-frame clones and leaves out a portion. That table furnishes V, J and clone size, whereas the DNA furnished D and trimming. The table includes some 140,000 clones, approximately 80% detected once.

The chain couples TRBV6-5 to TRBJ2-5; D not resolved. Sequenced input: PBMCs or T cells enriched from blood (not recorded which). The receptor was derived from a man in his forties or fifties who had recovered from COVID-19. The CDR3 spells CASAQQETQYF. DNA of the CDR3: TGTGCCAGCGCACAGCAAGAGACCCAGTACTTC.